This TCR beta chain is from a study of T cells after yellow fever vaccination. Study-wide findings and caveats: Most clones from primary vaccination resurfaced after the booster (roughly 96% CD4, 88% CD8).

This clonotype was recorded at least ten times. TCRdb reprocessed the 5' RACE reads via MiXCR and lists one record per CDR3 protein. Of tens of thousands of distinct CDR3 sequences listed, around 5.2% were seen once; the top ten hold around 20%. The CDR3 is made up of 14 amino acids. The V gene lost 4 bases and the J gene lost 2 bases, with 11 bases spanning the gap. Germline V CDR1 and CDR2: LGHDT, YNNKEL (reference sequence). This TCR was sampled from a man aged 18 to 30 who received the YFV17D yellow fever vaccine. This specimen was PBMCs, either bulk or a sorted T-cell subset (CD4+, CD8+, memory, or dextramer-sorted; not recorded which), taken roughly 46 days after the first yellow fever vaccination. The rearrangement links TRBV3-1 to TRBJ2-5; a possible D gene is TRBD2 (6 bases). CDR3 DNA sequence: TGTGCCAGCAGCCTCTTCGGGGGACAAGAGACCCAGTACTTC. This gives the protein CASSLFGGQETQYF.